The rows below give T cell receptor beta chains drawn from one sample of a study of blood T cell repertoires in COVID-19. Clones were sequenced by immunoSEQ multiplex PCR, and TCRdb holds only the in-frame ones, with some missing. The profile shows approximately 75,000 clones, 74% of them singletons. Sequenced sample: peripheral blood. These TCRs come from a human donor with acute or convalescent COVID-19. The donor label of this sample is uncertain. The CDR3 runs from the conserved cysteine through the conserved F or W. The D gene is left open where the match is weak. Clone size is shown for a subset of rows, as once, few, many or a class of expanded clone.

v_gene	d_gene	abundance	j_gene	CDR3aa	CDR3nt
TRBV2	-	-	TRBJ1-1	CASRAPGGAGNTEAFF	TGTGCCAGCAGGGCCCCCGGGGGGGCAGGGAACACTGAAGCTTTCTTT
TRBV13	-	-	TRBJ2-5	CASSPFRETQYF	TGTGCCAGCAGCCCCTTTCGGGAGACCCAGTACTTC
TRBV3-1/TRBV3-2	-	-	TRBJ2-7	CASSQKGREVGYEQYF	TGTGCCAGCAGCCAAAAGGGCAGGGAGGTAGGCTACGAGCAGTACTTC
TRBV19	TRBD1	-	TRBJ1-2	CASSTPTGEVHGYTF	TGTGCCAGTAGTACTCCGACAGGGGAAGTCCATGGCTACACCTTC
TRBV7-2	-	-	TRBJ2-3	CASSLGGGTTDTQYF	TGTGCCAGCAGCTTAGGGGGCGGGACCACAGATACGCAGTATTTT
TRBV24-1	TRBD2	-	TRBJ2-1	CATSDPIAGVHYNEQFF	TGTGCCACCAGTGATCCAATAGCGGGAGTTCACTACAATGAGCAGTTCTTC
TRBV19	-	once	TRBJ2-1	CASRPLRGTYNEQFF	TGTGCCAGTAGACCGTTGCGGGGTACCTACAATGAGCAGTTCTTC
TRBV29-1	-	few	TRBJ2-5	CSVVRAVTETQYF	TGCAGCGTTGTGAGGGCAGTCACAGAGACCCAGTACTTC
TRBV28	TRBD1	-	TRBJ2-5	CASRDRGAWGTQYF	TGTGCCAGCAGGGACAGGGGGGCGTGGGGGACCCAGTACTTC
TRBV6-2/TRBV6-3	TRBD1	-	TRBJ1-5	CASSYSIKGAHNQPQHF	TGTGCCAGCAGTTACTCGATTAAGGGGGCCCACAATCAGCCCCAGCATTTT
TRBV7-8	TRBD2	-	TRBJ2-2	CASSLGSGRADTGELFF	TGTGCCAGCAGTTTGGGGAGCGGGAGGGCGGACACCGGGGAGCTGTTTTTT
TRBV2	-	few	TRBJ1-5	CASSPSPGSNQPQHF	TGTGCCAGCAGTCCAAGCCCCGGGAGCAATCAGCCCCAGCATTTT
TRBV2	-	few	TRBJ1-1	CASSSDRNTEAFF	TGTGCCAGCAGTTCCGACAGGAACACTGAAGCTTTCTTT
TRBV28	TRBD1	-	TRBJ1-4	CASSSGTGGQEKLFF	TGTGCCAGCAGCTCTGGGACAGGGGGCCAAGAAAAACTGTTTTTT
TRBV5-6	-	few	TRBJ1-2	CASSFLTTNNYGYTF	TGTGCCAGCAGCTTTCTGACAACGAATAACTATGGCTACACCTTC
TRBV15	-	-	TRBJ2-2	CATSKTGTVPGELFF	TGTGCCACCAGCAAAACAGGGACGGTCCCCGGGGAGCTGTTTTTT
TRBV28	TRBD1	few	TRBJ2-5	CASSPSGGAGAQETQYF	TGTGCCAGCAGTCCCTCAGGGGGTGCGGGTGCGCAAGAGACCCAGTACTTC
TRBV19	TRBD1	few	TRBJ1-6	CASRPQGASSPLHF	TGTGCCAGTAGACCACAGGGGGCAAGTTCACCCCTCCACTTT
TRBV10-2	TRBD2	-	TRBJ2-5	CASHSGRAAETQYF	TGCGCCAGCCATAGCGGGAGGGCGGCGGAGACCCAGTACTTC
TRBV30	TRBD1	once	TRBJ1-1	CAWGDRLNTEAFF	TGTGCCTGGGGGGACAGGTTGAACACTGAAGCTTTCTTT
TRBV7-9	TRBD2	-	TRBJ2-7	CASSLREGDYYEQYF	TGTGCCAGCAGCTTACGGGAAGGGGACTACTACGAGCAGTACTTC
TRBV20-1	TRBD2	many	TRBJ2-5	CSASQAGVIAQYF	TGCAGTGCTAGTCAAGCGGGAGTTATCGCCCAGTACTTC
TRBV30	-	-	TRBJ1-5	CAWSKGGGLSNQPQHF	TGTGCCTGGAGTAAGGGAGGGGGTCTCAGCAATCAGCCCCAGCATTTT
TRBV28	-	-	TRBJ1-2	CASTGDTDYGYTF	TGTGCCAGTACCGGGGACACCGACTATGGCTACACCTTC
TRBV7-6	TRBD1	once	TRBJ2-4	CASSIQGATNIQYF	TGTGCCAGCAGCATACAGGGGGCTACTAACATTCAGTACTTC
TRBV27	-	-	TRBJ2-2	CASSFGDTYTGELFF	TGTGCCAGCAGTTTCGGGGACACCTACACCGGGGAGCTGTTTTTT
TRBV25-1	-	few	TRBJ1-5	CASSPPGVQPQHF	TGTGCCAGCAGTCCTCCGGGAGTTCAGCCCCAGCATTTT
TRBV11-2	TRBD2	few	TRBJ2-5	CASSSLYQFLGGEGETQYF	TGTGCCAGCAGCTCTCTTTATCAGTTCCTTGGAGGGGAGGGAGAGACCCAGTACTTC
TRBV18	TRBD1	few	TRBJ1-5	CASSPLGGTGAGKPQHF	TGTGCCAGCTCACCACTCGGGGGCACAGGGGCCGGGAAGCCCCAGCATTTT
TRBV5-5	-	-	TRBJ2-1	CASSTGGNEQFF	TGTGCCAGCAGCACCGGGGGCAATGAGCAGTTCTTC
TRBV18	-	-	TRBJ2-2	CASSRGVSNTGELFF	TGTGCCAGCTCACGGGGAGTCTCGAACACCGGGGAGCTGTTTTTT
TRBV6-5	-	-	TRBJ2-5	CASSYSRGRRETQYF	TGTGCCAGCAGTTACTCTCGGGGGAGGCGAGAGACCCAGTACTTC
TRBV5-8	-	once	TRBJ1-2	CASRPTGKYGYTF	TGTGCCAGCAGACCTACAGGGAAATATGGCTACACCTTC
TRBV5-1	-	-	TRBJ2-2	CASSLVRAGTGELFF	TGCGCCAGCAGCTTGGTGAGGGCTGGCACCGGGGAGCTGTTTTTT
TRBV24-1	TRBD1	-	TRBJ2-1	CATSQTGTGGFDEQFF	TGTGCCACCAGCCAAACCGGGACAGGGGGCTTCGATGAGCAGTTCTTC
TRBV10-1	TRBD2	once	TRBJ2-5	CASSGLAGETQYF	TGCGCCAGCAGTGGGCTAGCGGGAGAGACCCAGTACTTC
TRBV6-5	TRBD1	-	TRBJ2-7	CASSLPGGYEQYF	TGTGCCAGCAGTCTCCCAGGGGGCTACGAGCAGTACTTC
TRBV6-4	TRBD2	-	TRBJ2-3	CASSVAGATDTQYF	TGTGCCAGCAGTGTGGCGGGAGCAACAGATACGCAGTATTTT
TRBV6-5	-	-	TRBJ2-3	CASSYGSGDSTDTQYF	TGTGCCAGCAGTTACGGAAGCGGAGATAGCACAGATACGCAGTATTTT
TRBV4-3	-	-	TRBJ2-1	CASSPRGREDSYNEQFF	TGCGCCAGCAGCCCAAGGGGGCGGGAGGATTCCTACAATGAGCAGTTCTTC
TRBV2	-	once	TRBJ2-5	CASSEPQTATQETQYF	TGTGCCAGCAGTGAACCGCAGACAGCAACCCAAGAGACCCAGTACTTC
TRBV3-1/TRBV3-2	-	-	TRBJ1-2	CASSQDDRRHTF	TGTGCCAGCAGCCAAGATGACAGGAGGCATACCTTC
TRBV4-3	-	-	TRBJ2-3	CASSQGGQDTQYF	TGCGCCAGCAGCCAAGGGGGGCAGGATACGCAGTATTTT
TRBV18	-	few	TRBJ2-3	CASSHDSSDTQYF	TGTGCCAGCTCCCACGACAGTTCAGATACGCAGTATTTT
TRBV5-5	-	-	TRBJ2-5	CASSLIWPVYQETQYF	TGTGCCAGCAGCTTGATCTGGCCCGTGTACCAAGAGACCCAGTACTTC
TRBV27	TRBD2	-	TRBJ2-7	CASSRTSGRAGASYEQYF	TGTGCCAGCAGTAGGACTAGCGGGAGGGCCGGGGCCTCCTACGAGCAGTACTTC
TRBV28	TRBD1	few	TRBJ2-1	CASSLPGQGGNEQFF	TGTGCCAGCAGTTTGCCGGGACAGGGTGGGAATGAGCAGTTCTTC
TRBV7-2	TRBD1	few	TRBJ2-1	CASSGSGRGRRAYNEQFF	TGTGCCAGCAGCGGCTCGGGCAGGGGGCGGAGAGCCTACAATGAGCAGTTCTTC
TRBV2	TRBD1	few	TRBJ1-2	CASSDRGRGYTF	TGTGCCAGCAGTGACAGGGGGCGCGGCTACACCTTC
TRBV5-1	TRBD2	-	TRBJ2-3	CASIAGVGTDTQYF	TGCGCCAGCATCGCGGGAGTTGGCACAGATACGCAGTATTTT
TRBV3-1/TRBV3-2	TRBD2	-	TRBJ2-1	CASSPRTSGPNEQFF	TGTGCCAGCAGCCCCAGGACTAGCGGGCCGAATGAGCAGTTCTTC
TRBV12-3/TRBV12-4	-	-	TRBJ1-1	CASSYYLNTEAFF	TGTGCCAGCAGTTATTATCTGAACACTGAAGCTTTCTTT
TRBV29-1	TRBD2	few	TRBJ2-3	CSAGTRNTDTQYF	TGCAGCGCCGGGACTAGAAACACAGATACGCAGTATTTT
TRBV23-1	TRBD1	-	TRBJ1-5	CASRGRTGQPQHF	TGCGCCAGCAGAGGGAGGACAGGACAGCCCCAGCATTTT
TRBV5-1	TRBD1	once	TRBJ2-7	CASSQPGTGNEQYF	TGCGCCAGCAGCCAGCCCGGGACAGGGAACGAGCAGTACTTC